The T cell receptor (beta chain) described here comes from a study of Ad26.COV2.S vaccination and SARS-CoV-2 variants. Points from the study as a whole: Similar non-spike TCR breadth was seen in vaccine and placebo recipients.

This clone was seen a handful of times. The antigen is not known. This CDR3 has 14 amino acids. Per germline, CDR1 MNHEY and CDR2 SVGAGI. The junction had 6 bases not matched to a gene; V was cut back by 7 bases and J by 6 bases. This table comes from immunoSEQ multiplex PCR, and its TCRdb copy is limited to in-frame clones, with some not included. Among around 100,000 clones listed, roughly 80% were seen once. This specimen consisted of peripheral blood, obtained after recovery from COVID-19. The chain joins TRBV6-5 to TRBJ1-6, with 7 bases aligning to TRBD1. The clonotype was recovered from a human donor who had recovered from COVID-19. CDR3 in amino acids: CASIPGQPNSPLHF. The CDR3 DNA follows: TGTGCCAGCATTCCGGGACAGCCTAATTCACCCCTCCACTTT.